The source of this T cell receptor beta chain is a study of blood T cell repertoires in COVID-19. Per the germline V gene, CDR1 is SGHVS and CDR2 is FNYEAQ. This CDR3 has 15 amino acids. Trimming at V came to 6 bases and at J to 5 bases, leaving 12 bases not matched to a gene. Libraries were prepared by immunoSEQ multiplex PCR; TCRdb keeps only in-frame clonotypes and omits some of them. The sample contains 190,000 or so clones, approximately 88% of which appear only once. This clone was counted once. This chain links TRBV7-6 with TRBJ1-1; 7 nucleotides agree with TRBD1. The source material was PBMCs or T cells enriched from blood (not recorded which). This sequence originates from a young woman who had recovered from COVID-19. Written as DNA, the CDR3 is TGTGCCAGCAGTTTCAGACAGGGTGTCTCAACTGAAGCTTTCTTT. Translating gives CASSFRQGVSTEAFF.